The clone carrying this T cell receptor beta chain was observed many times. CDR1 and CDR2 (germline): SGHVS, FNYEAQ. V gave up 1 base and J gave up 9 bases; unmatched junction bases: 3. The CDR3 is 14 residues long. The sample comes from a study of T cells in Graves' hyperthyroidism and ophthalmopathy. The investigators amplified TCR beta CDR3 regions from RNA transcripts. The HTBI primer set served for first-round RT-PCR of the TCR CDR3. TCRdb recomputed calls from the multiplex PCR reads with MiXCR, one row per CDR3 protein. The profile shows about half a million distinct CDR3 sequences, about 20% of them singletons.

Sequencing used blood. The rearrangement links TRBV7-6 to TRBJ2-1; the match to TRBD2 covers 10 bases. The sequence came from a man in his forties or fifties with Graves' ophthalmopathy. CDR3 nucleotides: TGTGCCAGCAGCTTAGGAGCGGGGGGGCGTGAGCAGTTCTTC. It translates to CASSLGAGGREQFF. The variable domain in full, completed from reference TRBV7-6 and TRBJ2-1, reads GAGVSQSPRYKVTKRGQDVALRCDPISGHVSLYWYRQALGQGPEFLTYFNYEAQQDKSGLPNDRFSAERPEGSISTLTIQRTEQRDSAMYRCASSLGAGGREQFFGPGTRLTVL.